Included here is one T cell receptor beta chain sequence, with context. This specimen comes from a study of blood T cell repertoires in COVID-19. Generated by immunoSEQ multiplex PCR, the TCRdb table keeps only in-frame clones and is missing some. Counted here are around 160,000 clones, approximately 87% occurring once; the ten biggest clones make up about 1.2%. Germline values: CDR1 SGHVS, CDR2 FQNEAQ. This CDR3 has 20 residues. With 4 bases removed from V and 1 base from J, the gap between germline ends came to 27 bases. Participant age was about 18 to 89 years, and participants resided in fewer than 30 US areas.

The TCR sequence derives from a woman aged 25-40 years with acute COVID-19. The chain links TRBV7-8 to TRBJ2-3; D is possibly TRBD2 (5 bases). Material: PBMCs or T cells enriched from blood (not recorded which). The DNA of the CDR3 is TGTGCCAGCAGCTCCATCCTAGGTATATATAGCTCCGGGGGCACAGATACGCAGTATTTT. Amino acids: CASSSILGIYSSGGTDTQYF.